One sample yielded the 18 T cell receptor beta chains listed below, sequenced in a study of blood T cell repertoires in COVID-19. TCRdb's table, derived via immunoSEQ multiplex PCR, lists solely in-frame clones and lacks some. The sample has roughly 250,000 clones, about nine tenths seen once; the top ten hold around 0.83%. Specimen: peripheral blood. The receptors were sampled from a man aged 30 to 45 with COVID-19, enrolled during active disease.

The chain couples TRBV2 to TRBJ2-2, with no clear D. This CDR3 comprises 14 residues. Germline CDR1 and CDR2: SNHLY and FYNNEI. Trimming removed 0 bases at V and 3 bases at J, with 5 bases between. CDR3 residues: CASSEALYTGELFF. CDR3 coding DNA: TGTGCCAGCAGTGAAGCCCTTTACACCGGGGAGCTGTTTTTT. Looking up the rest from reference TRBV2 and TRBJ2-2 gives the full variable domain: EPEVTQTPSHQVTQMGQEVILRCVPISNHLYFYWYRQILGQKVEFLVSFYNNEISEKSEIFDDQFSVERPDGSNFTLKIRSTKLEDSAMYFCASSEALYTGELFFGEGSRLTVL.

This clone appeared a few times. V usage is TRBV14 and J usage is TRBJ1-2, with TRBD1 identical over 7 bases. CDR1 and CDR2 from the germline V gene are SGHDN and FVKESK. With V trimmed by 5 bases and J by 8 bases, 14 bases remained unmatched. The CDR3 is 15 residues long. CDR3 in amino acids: CASSISRGSLRGYTF. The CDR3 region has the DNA TGTGCCAGCAGCATTAGCAGGGGGTCGCTGAGGGGCTACACCTTC.

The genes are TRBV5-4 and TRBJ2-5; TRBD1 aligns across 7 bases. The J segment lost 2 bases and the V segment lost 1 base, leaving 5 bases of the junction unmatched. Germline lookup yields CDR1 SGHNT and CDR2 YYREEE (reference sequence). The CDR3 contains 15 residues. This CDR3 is CASSLLGQTQETQYF. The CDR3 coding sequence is TGTGCCAGCAGCTTGCTGGGACAGACTCAAGAGACCCAGTACTTC.

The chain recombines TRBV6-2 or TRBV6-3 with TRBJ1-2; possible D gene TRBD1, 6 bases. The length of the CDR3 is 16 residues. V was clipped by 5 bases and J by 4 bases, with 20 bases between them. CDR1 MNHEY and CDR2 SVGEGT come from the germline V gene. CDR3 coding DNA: TGTGCCAGCAGTCGCCCCGGGACATCGACCCTCTATGGCTACACCTTC. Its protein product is CASSRPGTSTLYGYTF.

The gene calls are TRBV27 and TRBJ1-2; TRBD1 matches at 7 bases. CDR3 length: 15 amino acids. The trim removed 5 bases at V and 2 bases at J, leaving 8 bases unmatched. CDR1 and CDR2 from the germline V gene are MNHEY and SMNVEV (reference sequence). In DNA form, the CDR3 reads TGTGCCAGCAGTCCAAACAGGGGAAGAAACTATGGCTACACCTTC. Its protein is CASSPNRGRNYGYTF.

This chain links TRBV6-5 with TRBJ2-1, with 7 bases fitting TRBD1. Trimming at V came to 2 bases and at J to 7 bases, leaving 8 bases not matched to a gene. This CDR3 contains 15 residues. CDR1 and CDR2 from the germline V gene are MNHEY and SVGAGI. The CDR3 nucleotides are TGTGCCAGCAGTTACATTCGAGGGGGCAAAAATGAGCAGTTCTTC. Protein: CASSYIRGGKNEQFF.

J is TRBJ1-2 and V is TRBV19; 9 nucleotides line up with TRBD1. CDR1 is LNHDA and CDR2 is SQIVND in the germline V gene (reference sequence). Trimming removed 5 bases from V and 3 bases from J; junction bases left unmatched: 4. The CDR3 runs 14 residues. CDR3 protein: CASSLGQGYYGYTF. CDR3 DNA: TGTGCCAGTAGTCTCGGACAGGGGTACTATGGCTACACCTTC.

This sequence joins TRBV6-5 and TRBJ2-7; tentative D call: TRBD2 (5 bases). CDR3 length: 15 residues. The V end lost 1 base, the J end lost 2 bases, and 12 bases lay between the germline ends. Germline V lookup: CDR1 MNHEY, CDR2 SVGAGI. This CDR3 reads CASSYFDRGTYEQYF. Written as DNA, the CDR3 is TGTGCCAGCAGTTACTTCGACCGGGGTACCTACGAGCAGTACTTC.

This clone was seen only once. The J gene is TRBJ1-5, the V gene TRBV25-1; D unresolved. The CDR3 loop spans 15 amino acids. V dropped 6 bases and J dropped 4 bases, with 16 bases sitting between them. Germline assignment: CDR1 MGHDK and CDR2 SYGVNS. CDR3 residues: CASRGWGGENQPQHF. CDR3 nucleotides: TGTGCCAGCAGGGGATGGGGAGGTGAGAATCAGCCCCAGCATTTT.

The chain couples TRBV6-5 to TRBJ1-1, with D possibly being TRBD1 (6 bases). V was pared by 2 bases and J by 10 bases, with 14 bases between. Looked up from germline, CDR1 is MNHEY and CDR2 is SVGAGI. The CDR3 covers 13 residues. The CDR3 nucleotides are TGTGCCAGCAGTTACGAGACAGGTTACGCAGCTTTCTTT. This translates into CASSYETGYAAFF.

The CDR3 loop reads CSVEQGRNTEAFF. The DNA of the CDR3 is TGCAGCGTTGAACAGGGTAGAAACACTGAAGCTTTCTTT. The J gene is TRBJ1-1, the V gene TRBV29-1; the D gene is possibly TRBD1 (5 bases). CDR1 SQVTM and CDR2 ANQGSEA come from the germline V gene. The V and J ends lost 2 bases and 2 bases respectively, with 9 bases between them. The CDR3 consists of 13 residues. Complete variable domain (other parts from reference TRBV29-1 and TRBJ1-1): SAVISQKPSRDICQRGTSLTIQCQVDSQVTMMFWYRQQPGQSLTLIATANQGSEATYESGFVIDKFPISRPNLTFSTLTVSNMSPEDSSIYLCSVEQGRNTEAFFGQGTRLTVV.

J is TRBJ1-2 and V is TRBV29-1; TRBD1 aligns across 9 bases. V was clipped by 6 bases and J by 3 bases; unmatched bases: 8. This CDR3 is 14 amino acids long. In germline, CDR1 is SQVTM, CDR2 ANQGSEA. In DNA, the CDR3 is TGCAGCGTACTCCCCCGGGACAGGGACTATGGCTACACCTTC. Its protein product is CSVLPRDRDYGYTF.

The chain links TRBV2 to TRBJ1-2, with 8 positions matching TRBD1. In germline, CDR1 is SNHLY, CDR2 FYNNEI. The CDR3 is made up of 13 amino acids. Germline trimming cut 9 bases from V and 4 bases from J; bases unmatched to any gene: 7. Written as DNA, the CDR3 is TGTGCCAGTAAGACAGGGGCCGCCTATGGCTACACCTTC. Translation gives CASKTGAAYGYTF. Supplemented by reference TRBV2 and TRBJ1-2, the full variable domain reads EPEVTQTPSHQVTQMGQEVILRCVPISNHLYFYWYRQILGQKVEFLVSFYNNEISEKSEIFDDQFSVERPDGSNFTLKIRSTKLEDSAMYFCASKTGAAYGYTFGSGTRLTVV.

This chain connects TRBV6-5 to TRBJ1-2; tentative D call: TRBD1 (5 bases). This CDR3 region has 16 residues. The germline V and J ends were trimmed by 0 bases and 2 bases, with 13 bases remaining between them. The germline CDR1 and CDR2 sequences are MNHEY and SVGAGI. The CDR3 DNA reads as TGTGCCAGCAGTTACTCGATAACAGGAGAGAACTATGGCTACACCTTC. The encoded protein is CASSYSITGENYGYTF.

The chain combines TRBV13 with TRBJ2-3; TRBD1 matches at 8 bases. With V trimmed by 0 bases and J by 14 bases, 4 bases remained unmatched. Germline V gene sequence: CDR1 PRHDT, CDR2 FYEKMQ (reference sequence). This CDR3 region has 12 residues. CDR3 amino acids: CASSLGTGASYF. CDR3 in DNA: TGTGCCAGCAGCTTAGGGACAGGGGCGTCGTATTTT.

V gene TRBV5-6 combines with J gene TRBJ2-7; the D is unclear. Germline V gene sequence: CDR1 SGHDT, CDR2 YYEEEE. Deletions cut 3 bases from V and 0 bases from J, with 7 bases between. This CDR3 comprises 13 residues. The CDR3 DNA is TGTGCCAGCAGCTCTTCCAGCTCCTACGAGCAGTACTTC. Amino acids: CASSSSSSYEQYF.

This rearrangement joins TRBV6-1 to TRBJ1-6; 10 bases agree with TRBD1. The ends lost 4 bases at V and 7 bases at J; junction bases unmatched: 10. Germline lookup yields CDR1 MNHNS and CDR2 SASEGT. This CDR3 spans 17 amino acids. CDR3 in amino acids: CASSAATGGAMNSPLHF. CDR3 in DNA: TGTGCCAGCAGTGCAGCGACAGGGGGCGCGATGAATTCACCCCTCCACTTT.

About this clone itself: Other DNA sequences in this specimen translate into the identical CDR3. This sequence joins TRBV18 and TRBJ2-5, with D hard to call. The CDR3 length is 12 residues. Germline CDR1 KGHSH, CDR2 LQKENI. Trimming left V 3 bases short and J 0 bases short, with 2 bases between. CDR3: CASSPYQETQYF. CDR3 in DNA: TGTGCCAGCTCACCCTACCAAGAGACCCAGTACTTC. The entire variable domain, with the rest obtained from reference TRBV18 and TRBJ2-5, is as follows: NAGVMQNPRHLVRRRGQEARLRCSPMKGHSHVYWYRQLPEEGLKFMVYLQKENIIDESGMPKERFSAEFPKEGPSILRIQQVVRGDSAAYFCASSPYQETQYFGPGTRLLVL.